The clone carrying this TCR beta chain was detected only a few times. This sample includes further DNA sequences coding for the same CDR3. This entry belongs to a study of shared clonotypes between healthy human individuals. Sequencing was performed with immunoSEQ multiplex PCR; in TCRdb, only in-frame clones are kept and a portion is missing. The sample consists of some 1,900,000 clones, about 95% of them appearing once. The ends were cut back, 0 bases at V and 5 bases at J, with 11 bases in the middle. CDR3 length equals 15 residues. Germline V lookup: CDR1 SGDLS, CDR2 YYNGEE. Cells designated naive CD8 were CD45RO-negative and were positively selected for CCR7, with terminally differentiated effector memory CD45RA+ cells excluded.

The genes are TRBV9 and TRBJ2-2, with a weak D call TRBD2 (7 bases). This receptor was taken from a man aged 18 to 35 in good health. The sequenced sample was naive CD8+ T cells sorted from blood. CDR3 sequence reads: CASSVEQGGTGELFF. The CDR3, as DNA: TGTGCCAGCAGCGTAGAACAGGGAGGGACCGGGGAGCTGTTTTTT.